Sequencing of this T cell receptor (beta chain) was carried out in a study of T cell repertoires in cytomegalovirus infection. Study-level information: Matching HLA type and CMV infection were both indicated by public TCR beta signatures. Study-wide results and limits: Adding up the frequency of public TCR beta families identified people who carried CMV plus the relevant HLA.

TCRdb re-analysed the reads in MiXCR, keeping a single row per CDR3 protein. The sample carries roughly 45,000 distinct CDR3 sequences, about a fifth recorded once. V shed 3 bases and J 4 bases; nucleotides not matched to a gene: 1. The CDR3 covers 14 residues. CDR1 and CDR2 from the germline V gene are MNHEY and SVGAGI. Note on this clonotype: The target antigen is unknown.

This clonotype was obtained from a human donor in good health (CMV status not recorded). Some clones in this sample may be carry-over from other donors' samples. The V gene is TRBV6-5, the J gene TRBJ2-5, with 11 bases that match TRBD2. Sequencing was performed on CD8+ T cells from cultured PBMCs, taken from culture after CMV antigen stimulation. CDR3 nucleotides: TGTGCCAGCAGTTATAGCGGGGGGGGAGAGACCCAGTACTTC. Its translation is CASSYSGGGETQYF.